This paragraph covers one T cell receptor (beta chain) sequence. It lacks a known antigen. Base qualities are not provided; no much larger clone lies one nucleotide away. These data are taken from a study of blood T cell repertoires in COVID-19 (dated by TCRdb to 2020 to 2021). In the study overall: The collaborator samples originated in the United States, Italy and Spain and spanned the acute and convalescent phases of COVID-19. Samples were obtained from the ongoing ImmuneRACE study (first 160 participants) and from 1,254 subjects provided by 6 global collaborators. The repertoires were released in a freely available public database intended as a resource for research on the immune response to SARS-CoV-2. The material from the prospective study consisted of cDNA or gDNA derived from T cells, B-cell-depleted T cells, or PBMCs. Where available, HLA class I and class II types were obtained from metadata supplied by the sample provider rather than from assay-based typing. The sample metadata nearly always contained a de-identified subject ID, COVID-19 status, age in years and sex. The dataset comprised deeply sampled blood TCRbeta repertoires from subjects exposed to, actively infected with, or recovered from COVID-19.

Participants in the prospective study were aged 18 to 89 years, lived in about two dozen United States geographic areas, and enrolled through a virtual design. Cohort assignment in the prospective study relied on participant-reported clinical history from a screening survey and a study questionnaire. Exposed participants were defined as having been in contact with someone with a PCR-confirmed or clinician-diagnosed COVID-19 case within 2 weeks of study entry. In the prospective study, whole blood, serum and a nasopharyngeal or oropharyngeal swab were collected from each participant by mobile phlebotomists. Participants in the prospective study had the option to provide additional blood draws and questionnaires over a roughly two-month period. Prospective study blood samples were shipped either frozen or at room temperature before DNA extraction. The study at large found these results: Clinical and demographic metadata were provided uncurated, with the amount varying by source and participant.

The cysteine opens and the phenylalanine closes a CDR3 of 17 amino acids. Only the CDR3 part of the read is kept: 51 bases, read in frame from the first base. V is cut by 0 bases and J by 2 bases, and the space between the germline ends is 17 bases. Looking up the germline V gene (reference sequence) yields CDR1 SGHNT and CDR2 YYREEE. TCRbeta CDR3 regions were amplified from genomic DNA using the immunoSEQ Assay, a bias-controlled multiplex PCR. The study's processing was this. The number of nucleated cells in each sample was estimated by amplification of reference gene primers within the assay. To quantify the absolute abundance of each unique TCRbeta CDR3 rearrangement, sequence reads were collapsed and filtered. For each sample, productive Simpson clonality was calculated by taking the square root of Simpson's diversity index across productive rearrangements. Held by TCRdb, this immuneACCESS table contains in-frame sequences only and omits some clones. Under half of the omission traces to an unresolved V gene where checked; the cause of the rest is unknown. V and J calls plus clone size are reproduced from that table; the DNA served to infer D and trimming. The sample table contains 200,000 to 250,000 clones; only one count was recorded for around 90% of them. Around 15% of the sample lies in the top ten.

The sequence derives from a man younger than 40 who had been exposed to COVID-19. Sequenced: PBMCs or T cells enriched from blood (not recorded which). This chain joins TRBV5-4 to TRBJ2-5, with the D gene not clear enough to name. CDR3 protein: CASSLGPYGELQETQYF. The sequence in DNA is TGTGCCAGCAGCTTGGGGCCCTACGGAGAGTTACAAGAGACCCAGTACTTC.